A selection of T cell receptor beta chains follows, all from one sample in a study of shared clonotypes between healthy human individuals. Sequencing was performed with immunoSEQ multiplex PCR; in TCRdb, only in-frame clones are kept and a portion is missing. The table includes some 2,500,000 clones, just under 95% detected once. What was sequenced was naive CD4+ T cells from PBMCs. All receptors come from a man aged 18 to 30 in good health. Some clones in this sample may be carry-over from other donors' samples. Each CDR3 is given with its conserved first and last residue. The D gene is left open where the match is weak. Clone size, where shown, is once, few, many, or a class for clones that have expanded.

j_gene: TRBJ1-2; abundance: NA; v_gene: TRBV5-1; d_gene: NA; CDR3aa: CASSTSTKPSTNYGYTF; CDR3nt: TGCGCCAGCAGCACCTCGACAAAACCCTCTACTAACTATGGCTACACCTTC
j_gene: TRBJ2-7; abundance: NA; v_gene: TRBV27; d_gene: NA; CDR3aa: CASSPLGGPYEQYF; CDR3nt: TGTGCCAGCAGCCCCTTGGGAGGCCCCTACGAGCAGTACTTC
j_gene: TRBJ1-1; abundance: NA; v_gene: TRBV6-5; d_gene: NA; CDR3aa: CASSYEEYTEAFF; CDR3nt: TGTGCCAGCAGTTACGAGGAGTACACTGAAGCTTTCTTT
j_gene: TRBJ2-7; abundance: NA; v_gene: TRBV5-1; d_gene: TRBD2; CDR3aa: CASSLDLAGGPYEQYF; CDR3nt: TGCGCCAGCAGCTTGGATCTAGCGGGAGGTCCCTACGAGCAGTACTTC
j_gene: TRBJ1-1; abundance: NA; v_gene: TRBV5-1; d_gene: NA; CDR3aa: CASRLGRTSMNTEAFF; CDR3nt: TGCGCCAGCAGGCTCGGACGGACTTCCATGAACACTGAAGCTTTCTTT
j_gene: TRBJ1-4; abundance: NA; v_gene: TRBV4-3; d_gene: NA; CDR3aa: CASSQEGQAGEEKLFF; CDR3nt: TGCGCCAGCAGCCAAGAAGGGCAGGCAGGGGAAGAAAAACTGTTTTTT
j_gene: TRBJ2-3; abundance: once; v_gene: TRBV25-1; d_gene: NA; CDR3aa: CASSGVRGKNGTDTQYF; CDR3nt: TGTGCCAGCAGTGGTGTCAGGGGAAAGAATGGCACAGATACGCAGTATTTT
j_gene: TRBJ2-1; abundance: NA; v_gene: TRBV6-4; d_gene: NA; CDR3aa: CASSPGLTINEQFF; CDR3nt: TGTGCCAGCAGTCCGGGACTTACCATCAATGAGCAGTTCTTC
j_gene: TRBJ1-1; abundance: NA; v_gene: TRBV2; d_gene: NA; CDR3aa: CASSTEFNTEAFF; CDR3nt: TGTGCCAGCAGTACAGAATTTAACACTGAAGCTTTCTTT
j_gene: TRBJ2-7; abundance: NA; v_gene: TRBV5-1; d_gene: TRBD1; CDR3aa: CASSPAGGQFYEQYF; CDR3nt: TGCGCCAGCAGTCCCGCAGGGGGCCAATTCTACGAGCAGTACTTC
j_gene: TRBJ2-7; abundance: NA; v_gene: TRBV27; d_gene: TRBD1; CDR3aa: CASSYRLGQGAGEQYF; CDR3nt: TGTGCCAGCAGTTACCGTCTGGGGCAGGGGGCCGGGGAGCAGTACTTC
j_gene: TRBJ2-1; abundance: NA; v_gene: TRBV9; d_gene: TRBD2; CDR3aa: CASSFRPGLAGDEQFF; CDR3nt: TGTGCCAGCAGCTTTCGTCCGGGACTAGCGGGAGATGAGCAGTTCTTC
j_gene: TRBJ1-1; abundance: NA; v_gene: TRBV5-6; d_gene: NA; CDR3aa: CASRPGRRNTEAFF; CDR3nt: TGTGCCAGCAGGCCGGGACGGCGGAACACTGAAGCTTTCTTT
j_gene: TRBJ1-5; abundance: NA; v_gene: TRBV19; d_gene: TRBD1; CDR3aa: CASTQTGERNQPQHF; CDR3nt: TGTGCCAGTACCCAGACAGGGGAGCGCAATCAGCCCCAGCATTTT
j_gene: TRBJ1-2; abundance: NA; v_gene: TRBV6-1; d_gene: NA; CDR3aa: CASSDGLGLSYTF; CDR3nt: TGTGCCAGCAGTGACGGGCTGGGGCTGAGCTACACCTTC
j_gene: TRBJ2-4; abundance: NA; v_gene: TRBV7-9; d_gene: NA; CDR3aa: CASSRRGGRGWENIQYF; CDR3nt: TGTGCCAGCAGCCGCCGAGGGGGGCGCGGGTGGGAAAACATTCAGTACTTC
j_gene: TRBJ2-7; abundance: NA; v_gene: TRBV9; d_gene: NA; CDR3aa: CASSVGPYHEQYF; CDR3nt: TGTGCCAGCAGCGTAGGCCCTTACCACGAGCAGTACTTC
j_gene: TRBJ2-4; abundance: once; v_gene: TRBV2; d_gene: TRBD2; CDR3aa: CASSEGAGEFYIQYF; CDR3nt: TGTGCCAGCAGTGAAGGAGCGGGAGAATTCTACATTCAGTACTTC